This record concerns one T cell receptor (beta chain) sequence. Antigen: not known. A single record per CDR3 protein comes from TCRdb applying MiXCR to the 5' RACE reads. The sample holds about 190,000 distinct CDR3 sequences, more than 15% seen once. The sample comes from a study of identical twins. Study outcomes and limitations: Less excess twin sharing appeared in beta out-of-frame sequences. Memory repertoires showed no such pattern, whereas abundant cord blood beta clonotypes carried fewer insertions.

This CDR3 region has 17 residues. Germline V gives CDR1 SEHNR, CDR2 FQNEAQ (reference sequence). Trimming took off 7 bases at V and 2 bases at J, with 23 bases between the two ends. This same sample was also part of a study on T cells expressing NK-cell markers. Per that paper: An anti-gamma-delta TCR antibody was added in several experiments. It restricted sorting to alpha-beta TCR-expressing T cells. The contribution of dominant NKG2C+ clonotypes to CD8+ T cells in five to seven donors was roughly 1.0-7.0%.

Sequenced sample: CD8+ T cells sorted from blood. The sequence derives from a woman under 30 in good health. The chain combines TRBV7-9 with TRBJ2-5, with TRBD2 as a possible D gene (7 bases). The CDR3, as DNA: TGTGCCAGCACGGGGGGCGACACCTCGACGGGGCAAGAGACCCAGTACTTC. It specifies CASTGGDTSTGQETQYF.